This T cell receptor beta chain was sequenced in a study of cytotoxic CD8 clonotypes in ibrutinib-treated CLL. Study conclusions and caveats: Clonality went up at the time of ibrutinib response, stayed stable in sustained remission, and later dropped back toward its baseline level at progression.

The CDR3 contains 13 residues. Deletions cut 7 bases from V and 1 base from J, with 11 bases between. CDR1 is GTSNPN and CDR2 is SVGIG in the germline V gene (reference sequence). The assay was immunoSEQ multiplex PCR, and TCRdb's table has in-frame clones only and misses some. The data show about 21,000 clones, roughly 80% seen once. Concerning this clone itself: Antigen unknown.

V gene TRBV30 combines with J gene TRBJ1-5; D not resolved. The material was PBMCs, obtained before ibrutinib treatment. This receptor was identified in a human donor with chronic lymphocytic leukemia. The CDR3 DNA is TGTGCCTCCAGCATGGGGAGCAATCAGCCCCAGCATTTT. Translation: CASSMGSNQPQHF. Supplemented by reference TRBV30 and TRBJ1-5, the full variable domain reads SQTIHQWPATLVQPVGSPLSLECTVEGTSNPNLYWYRQAAGRGLQLLFYSVGIGQISSEVPQNLSASRPQDRQFILSSKKLLLSDSGFYLCASSMGSNQPQHFGDGTRLSIL.